A single sample is the source of the 26 T cell receptor beta chains below, sequenced in a study of blood T cell repertoires in COVID-19. Assay: immunoSEQ multiplex PCR; the TCRdb copy retains only in-frame clones and omits some. The sample shows 200,000 to 250,000 clones, about 86% of them seen only once. Sequencing was done on a sample of peripheral blood. The receptors were sampled from a man aged 55-75 years who had recovered from COVID-19.

The CDR3 nucleotides are TGTGCCAGCTCCCCCTGGACAGGGAGAATCAACGAGCAGTACTTC. Translated: CASSPWTGRINEQYF. V usage is TRBV18 and J usage is TRBJ2-7, with 8 bases identical to TRBD1. J was trimmed by 5 bases and V by 6 bases; bases with no gene match: 12. The CDR3 length is 15 residues. CDR1 KGHSH and CDR2 LQKENI come from the germline V gene.

V and J are TRBV30 and TRBJ2-2, with 11 bases that match TRBD1. The CDR3 is 16 residues long. The V and J ends lost 3 bases and 7 bases, in that order; junction bases with no gene match: 10. From germline, CDR1 is GTSNPN and CDR2 SVGIG (reference sequence). CDR3 bases: TGTGCCTGGAGCGGCCTTGTGGGACAGGGGGTCGGGGAGCTGTTTTTT. Protein sequence: CAWSGLVGQGVGELFF.

This rearrangement joins TRBV24-1 to TRBJ2-7, with 8 bases matching TRBD2. CDR1 KGHDR and CDR2 SFDVKD come from the germline V gene. The CDR3 contains 14 residues. Trimming at V came to 5 bases and at J to 2 bases, leaving 4 bases not matched to a gene. The CDR3: CATSGTSGPYEQYF. DNA of the CDR3: TGTGCCACCAGTGGAACTAGCGGCCCCTACGAGCAGTACTTC.

The V gene is TRBV5-4, the J gene TRBJ2-7; the D gene is possibly TRBD2 (6 bases). Germline assignment: CDR1 SGHNT and CDR2 YYREEE (reference sequence). The length of the CDR3 is 17 residues. Trimming cost V 4 bases and J 7 bases, with 27 bases left between them. The CDR3 protein is CASSLPGRPQLGREQYF. The CDR3 DNA is TGTGCCAGCAGCCTCCCCGGGAGACCCCAATTGGGTCGGGAGCAGTACTTC.

The J gene is TRBJ1-5, the V gene TRBV19, with 7 bases that match TRBD1. The ends lost 2 bases at V and 6 bases at J; junction bases unmatched: 4. In germline, CDR1 is LNHDA, CDR2 SQIVND (reference sequence). The CDR3 has 14 amino acids. The CDR3 DNA reads TGTGCCAGTAGTATACAGGGGGTACGTCAGCCCCAGCATTTT. It yields the protein CASSIQGVRQPQHF.

The chain joins TRBV3-1 (or the pseudogene TRBV3-2) to TRBJ2-7; D gene ambiguous. The ends were cut back, 2 bases at V and 2 bases at J, with 10 bases in the middle. This CDR3 is 14 amino acids long. The germline gives CDR1 LGHDT, CDR2 YNNKEL (reference sequence). The CDR3 coding sequence is TGTGCCAGCAGCCAACAGTCCATGACCTACGAGCAGTACTTC. It translates to CASSQQSMTYEQYF.

V gene TRBV19 combines with J gene TRBJ2-7; TRBD2 matches 13 bases. This CDR3 is built from 18 residues. Germline CDR1 LNHDA, CDR2 SQIVND (reference sequence). After removal of 6 bases from V and 3 bases from J, the junction contained 14 bases not matched to a gene. The CDR3 spells CASRLRVTSGRQHYEQYF. CDR3 DNA sequence: TGTGCCAGTAGGCTTCGAGTGACTAGCGGGAGGCAACACTACGAGCAGTACTTC.

A single count supports this clone. The rearrangement joins TRBV20-1 to TRBJ2-5, with D possibly matching TRBD1 (6 bases). The ends were cut back, 4 bases at V and 10 bases at J, with 13 bases in the middle. This CDR3 contains 11 residues. The germline gives CDR1 DFQATT, CDR2 SNEGSKA (reference sequence). CDR3 amino acids: CSATTGKDQYF. The CDR3 nucleotides are TGCAGTGCTACTACAGGGAAAGACCAGTACTTC.

This clone was recorded a few times. The J gene is TRBJ2-3, the V gene TRBV20-1; 10 bases line up with TRBD1. Germline V gene sequence: CDR1 DFQATT, CDR2 SNEGSKA (reference sequence). Trimming took 3 bases from V and 5 from J; bases not matched to a gene: 14. This CDR3 has 17 residues. CDR3 in amino acids: CSASKILGDRGIDTQYF. The DNA of the CDR3 is TGCAGTGCTAGTAAGATCTTAGGGGACAGGGGTATAGATACGCAGTATTTT.

The chain links TRBV6-5 to TRBJ1-2; 7 nucleotides match TRBD1. The CDR3 totals 15 residues. The junction had 5 bases not matched to a gene; V was cut back by 4 bases and J by 0 bases. In germline, CDR1 is MNHEY, CDR2 SVGAGI. As DNA, the CDR3 is TGTGCCAGCAGTTTCCGACAGGGCACTAACTATGGCTACACCTTC. It codes for CASSFRQGTNYGYTF.

This clone occurred a few times. The genes are TRBV6-5 and TRBJ2-1, with 12 positions matching TRBD2. CDR1 is MNHEY and CDR2 is SVGAGI in the germline V gene. There are 15 residues in the CDR3. J was trimmed by 7 bases and V by 7 bases; bases with no gene match: 8. In DNA form, the CDR3 reads TGTGCCAGCAAGATTGGACTAGCGGGGACAAATGAGCAGTTCTTC. It translates to CASKIGLAGTNEQFF.

The chain employs TRBV4-2 and TRBJ2-7, with 10 positions matching TRBD2. CDR3 length: 16 residues. The ends lost 4 bases at V and 2 bases at J; junction bases unmatched: 8. Germline CDR1 LGHNA, CDR2 YNFKEQ. Here the CDR3 reads CASSPHRTSGAYEQYF. CDR3 in DNA: TGTGCCAGCAGCCCCCACCGGACTAGCGGTGCCTACGAGCAGTACTTC.

The count of this clone is one. J is TRBJ2-3 and V is TRBV28; 7 bases match TRBD2. This CDR3 is built from 14 residues. Germline V CDR1 and CDR2: MDHEN, SYDVKM. With V trimmed by 6 bases and J by 7 bases, 10 bases remained unmatched. The CDR3 sequence is CASRTKGLSNTQYF. Written as DNA, the CDR3 is TGTGCCAGCAGAACAAAGGGACTATCCAATACGCAGTATTTT. The full variable domain, in which reference TRBV28 and TRBJ2-3 provide the parts outside the CDR3, is DVKVTQSSRYLVKRTGEKVFLECVQDMDHENMFWYRQDPGLGLRLIYFSYDVKMKEKGDIPEGYSVSREKKERFSLILESASTNQTSMYLCASRTKGLSNTQYFGPGTRLTVL.

The V gene is TRBV29-1, the J gene TRBJ2-2; 7 nucleotides align to TRBD1. Germline V gives CDR1 SQVTM, CDR2 ANQGSEA. The CDR3 totals 14 residues. Trimming took 5 bases from V and 6 from J; bases not matched to a gene: 9. Here the CDR3 reads CSVQRQGSAGELFF. CDR3 coding DNA: TGCAGCGTTCAGAGACAGGGCTCGGCCGGGGAGCTGTTTTTT.

This chain joins TRBV28 and TRBJ1-2; 9 bases match TRBD1. J gave up 2 bases and V 4 bases, and 5 bases lay outside the gene matches. The CDR3 runs 15 residues. Germline CDR1 is MDHEN and CDR2 is SYDVKM. The chain's CDR3 is CASSSAGTGNYGYTF. CDR3 sequence (DNA): TGTGCCAGCAGTTCGGCCGGGACAGGGAACTATGGCTACACCTTC.

V usage is TRBV3-1 (or the pseudogene TRBV3-2) and J usage is TRBJ2-5; possibly TRBD1 for D (6 bases). CDR1 LGHDT and CDR2 YNNKEL come from the germline V gene (reference sequence). V lost 2 bases and J lost 4, with 11 bases in between. CDR3 size: 14 residues. As DNA, the CDR3 is TGTGCCAGCAGCCAAAGGGTAGGGGGAGAGACCCAGTACTTC. Its protein product is CASSQRVGGETQYF.

The rearrangement uses TRBV28 and TRBJ1-3; the D gene is possibly TRBD1 (5 bases). The V gene lost 6 bases and the J gene lost 0 bases, with 12 bases spanning the gap. The V gene's germline CDR1 is MDHEN and CDR2 SYDVKM. This CDR3 is 15 amino acids long. This CDR3 is CASRWDLGSGNTIYF. CDR3 coding DNA: TGTGCCAGCAGGTGGGACTTAGGCTCTGGAAACACCATATATTTT.

The V and J genes are TRBV7-2 and TRBJ2-7, with a tentative D call TRBD2 (6 bases). There are 16 residues in the CDR3. CDR1 SGHTA and CDR2 FQGNSA come from the germline V gene. With 1 base removed from V and 2 bases from J, the gap between germline ends came to 15 bases. Here the CDR3 reads CASSLDFGGTPYEQYF. The CDR3 region has the DNA TGTGCCAGCAGCTTAGACTTTGGCGGGACCCCCTACGAGCAGTACTTC. The full variable domain, rest sourced from reference TRBV7-2 and TRBJ2-7, is GAGVSQSPSNKVTEKGKDVELRCDPISGHTALYWYRQSLGQGLEFLIYFQGNSAPDKSGLPSDRFSAERTGGSVSTLTIQRTQQEDSAVYLCASSLDFGGTPYEQYFGPGTRLTVT.

The chain couples TRBV28 to TRBJ1-5; D gene ambiguous. The germline V gene encodes CDR1 MDHEN and CDR2 SYDVKM. This CDR3 region has 16 residues. V was pared by 6 bases and J by 6 bases, with 21 bases between. CDR3 DNA sequence: TGTGCCAGCAGCTCCCACCTGCAGATGGGAGGTCAGCCCCAGCATTTT. Its translation: CASSSHLQMGGQPQHF.

The rearrangement joins TRBV3-1 (or the pseudogene TRBV3-2) to TRBJ2-1, with D possibly being TRBD2 (5 bases). The CDR3 is made up of 16 amino acids. Trimming shortened V by 2 bases and J by 0 bases, and 11 bases separated the two germline ends. CDR1 and CDR2 from the germline V gene are LGHDT and YNNKEL (reference sequence). This chain's CDR3 is CASSQTLVGSYNEQFF. The DNA of the CDR3 is TGTGCCAGCAGCCAAACACTAGTAGGCTCCTACAATGAGCAGTTCTTC.

V and J are TRBV7-9 and TRBJ1-3; 7 positions agree with TRBD1. Germline CDR1 is SEHNR and CDR2 is FQNEAQ (reference sequence). J gave up 0 bases and V 5 bases, and 10 bases lay outside the gene matches. The CDR3 has 17 amino acids. CDR3 nucleotides: TGTGCCAGCAGCCCCCGGGACAGAAGAAGCTCTGGAAACACCATATATTTT. Translated: CASSPRDRRSSGNTIYF.

The V and J genes are TRBV19 and TRBJ1-5; 7 bases are shared with TRBD1. The germline CDR1 and CDR2 sequences are LNHDA and SQIVND (reference sequence). Trimming removed 5 bases from V and 7 bases from J; junction bases left unmatched: 8. The CDR3 is 14 residues long. The CDR3 loop is CASSPYRGWQPQHF. The CDR3 nucleotides are TGTGCCAGTAGTCCCTACAGGGGATGGCAGCCCCAGCATTTT.

The V gene is TRBV13, the J gene TRBJ2-7; 7 bases are shared with TRBD2. V trimming: 3 bases; J trimming: 6 bases; junction bases outside the gene matches: 2. Germline CDR1 and CDR2: PRHDT and FYEKMQ (reference sequence). This CDR3 comprises 12 residues. This CDR3 is CASSLGGGEQYF. In nucleotides, the CDR3 is TGTGCCAGCAGCTTGGGCGGGGGCGAGCAGTACTTC.

The V gene is TRBV5-1, the J gene TRBJ2-1, with TRBD2 matching over 14 bases. The germline CDR1 and CDR2 sequences are SGHRS and YFSETQ. V lost 7 bases to trimming and J lost 10 bases; unmatched junction nucleotides: 16. CDR3 size: 17 residues. DNA for the CDR3: TGCGCCAGCGCCGGCGGGACTAGCGGGGGAGCCGGGCGAGAGCAGTTCTTC. This gives the protein CASAGGTSGGAGREQFF.

The chain couples TRBV9 to TRBJ2-7; 11 bases align to TRBD1. V dropped 4 bases and J dropped 3; count of bases not matched to a gene: 9. The length of the CDR3 is 16 residues. The germline V gene has CDR1 SGDLS and CDR2 YYNGEE. The CDR3 nucleotides are TGTGCCAGCAGCCCAGGCCCCGGGACAGGGGGCTACGAGCAGTACTTC. Residues: CASSPGPGTGGYEQYF.

The table lists this clone with a count of one. The V call is TRBV7-9, the J call TRBJ1-4, with 7 bases aligning to TRBD1. Germline CDR1 and CDR2: SEHNR and FQNEAQ (reference sequence). Germline trimming cut 5 bases from V and 6 bases from J; bases unmatched to any gene: 0. The CDR3 totals 12 residues. CDR3 DNA sequence: TGTGCCAGCAGCGGGACAGATGAAAAACTGTTTTTT. Translating gives CASSGTDEKLFF.